The text below deals with one TCR beta chain. The target antigen is unknown. The data belong to a study of cytomegalovirus exposure and HLA in healthy donors. Study results and caveats: Fewer than 200 TCR beta chains were listed as cytomegalovirus-associated. 87-base-pair reads could not separate some V segments, including TRBV6-2 and TRBV6-3. When a later analysis compared HLA-associated TCR beta chains with equally common others, the HLA-associated chains turned out to be more clonally expanded and to have lower generation probabilities. Presence/absence analyses assumed roughly uniform sequencing depth across donors, which may not hold.

PCR was performed using 60 Vbeta and 13 Jbeta primers. TCRdb keeps only in-frame clones here, not all; method: immunoSEQ multiplex PCR. The sample includes tens of thousands of clones, approximately 79% of them seen just once. This CDR3 contains 13 residues. Trimming cost V 2 bases and J 5 bases, with 11 bases left between them. The germline V gene has CDR1 SGHRS and CDR2 YFSETQ. V is TRBV5-1 and J is TRBJ2-7, with a possible D match to TRBD2 (6 bases). This receptor was taken from a man aged 25-45 years in good health and CMV-seronegative. What was sequenced was PBMCs. The CDR3 loop reads CASSLTGVDEQYF. For the CDR3, the DNA is TGCGCCAGCAGCTTAACGGGAGTCGACGAGCAGTACTTC.